A selection of T cell receptor beta chains follows, all from one sample in a study of Graves' ophthalmopathy and Graves' hyperthyroidism. TCRdb processed the multiplex PCR reads anew with MiXCR; each CDR3 protein has one entry. This table has 200,000 to 250,000 distinct CDR3 sequences, approximately 42% appearing once. Sequencing was performed on peripheral blood. The receptors stem from an adult man with Graves' ophthalmopathy. Each CDR3 is given with its conserved first and last residue. D genes are given only for firm matches. Clone size, where shown, is once, few, many, or a class for clones that have expanded.

>TRBV19|.|TRBJ1-2|.
CASQRGEPYNYGYTF
TGTGCCAGCCAAAGAGGAGAGCCCTATAACTATGGCTACACCTTC
>TRBV10-3|.|TRBJ2-7|.
CASSKGTTLNEQYF
TGTGCCAGCAGCAAGGGGACGACCCTCAACGAGCAGTACTTC
>TRBV7-3|TRBD2|TRBJ2-2|.
CASSLTSGATGELFF
TGTGCCAGCAGCCTGACTAGCGGGGCCACCGGGGAGCTGTTTTTT
>TRBV5-5|.|TRBJ1-5|.
CASSLRPGFQPQHF
TGTGCCAGCAGCTTGAGGCCAGGTTTCCAGCCCCAGCATTTT
>TRBV7-2|TRBD2|TRBJ2-5|.
CASSLGASGKEETQYF
TGTGCCAGCAGCTTAGGGGCTAGCGGGAAAGAAGAGACCCAGTACTTC
>TRBV10-2|TRBD2|TRBJ2-2|.
CASNAGAVTGELFF
TGCGCCAGCAACGCGGGAGCGGTTACCGGGGAGCTGTTTTTT
>TRBV20-1|TRBD1|TRBJ1-1|few
CSAPPRDRGPVTEAFF
TGCAGTGCTCCTCCGCGGGACAGGGGTCCAGTCACTGAAGCTTTCTTT
>TRBV20-1|.|TRBJ2-5|.
CSARDSGVQATQYF
TGCAGTGCTAGAGATTCGGGAGTTCAGGCGACCCAGTACTTC
>TRBV5-4|TRBD1|TRBJ1-4|few
CASSPGGQPNEKLFF
TGTGCCAGCAGCCCAGGGGGACAGCCTAATGAAAAACTGTTTTTT
>TRBV18|.|TRBJ1-2|.
CASSPDIGAGGYTF
TGTGCCAGCTCACCGGATATAGGAGCGGGAGGCTACACCTTC
>TRBV6-6|.|TRBJ2-5|few
CASSYGGTGGETQYF
TGTGCCAGCAGTTACGGCGGAACGGGTGGGGAGACCCAGTACTTC
>TRBV29-1|.|TRBJ1-1|.
CSVEWENTEAFF
TGCAGCGTTGAGTGGGAGAACACTGAAGCTTTCTTT
>TRBV2|.|TRBJ2-5|.
CASSWGGGETQYF
TGTGCCAGCAGTTGGGGTGGGGGGGAGACCCAGTACTTC
>TRBV7-3|.|TRBJ1-2|few
CASSLGGDGYTF
TGTGCCAGCAGCTTAGGAGGGGATGGCTACACCTTC
>TRBV10-3|TRBD1|TRBJ2-7|once
CASSPAPDRGRIYEQYF
TGTGCCAGCAGTCCCGCCCCGGACAGGGGGCGAATCTACGAGCAGTACTTC
>TRBV9|.|TRBJ1-1|.
CASSSSQGFTEAFF
TGTGCCAGCAGCTCTAGTCAGGGTTTCACTGAAGCTTTCTTT
>TRBV27|.|TRBJ2-7|.
CASGDRYEQYF
TGTGCCAGCGGCGACAGGTACGAGCAGTACTTC
>TRBV12-3/TRBV12-4|.|TRBJ2-6|.
CASSSPGAGANVLTF
TGTGCCAGCAGCTCGCCAGGGGCCGGGGCCAACGTCCTGACTTTC
>TRBV2|TRBD2|TRBJ2-7|.
CASSERTSGNHEQYF
TGTGCCAGCAGTGAAAGGACTAGCGGGAACCACGAGCAGTACTTC
>TRBV9|TRBD1|TRBJ1-4|.
CASSQTGTANEKLFF
TGCGCCAGCAGCCAAACCGGGACAGCTAATGAAAAACTGTTTTTT
>TRBV6-5|.|TRBJ2-5|few
CASSPRGGERKTQYF
TGTGCCAGCAGTCCACGAGGGGGGGAGAGGAAGACCCAGTACTTC
>TRBV29-1|TRBD2|TRBJ2-7|few
CSVEGEGFEQYF
TGCAGCGTTGAGGGGGAGGGTTTCGAGCAGTACTTC
>TRBV20-1|.|TRBJ2-2|few
CSAHRQDHTGELFF
TGCAGTGCTCACCGTCAGGATCACACCGGGGAGCTGTTTTTT
>TRBV15|.|TRBJ2-5|.
CASSQSQRETQYF
TGTGCCAGCAGCCAATCGCAGCGAGAGACCCAGTACTTC